The clone carrying this T cell receptor beta chain was counted between two and nine times. This sample was taken from a study of beta chain features in type 1 diabetes. Since all of the isolated RNA was reverse transcribed, expressed TCRB transcripts were what got sequenced. Profiling relied on immunoSEQ multiplex PCR, and the TCRdb table lists in-frame clones only, not all of them. Of some 500,000 clones in the sample, about an eighth were seen once. V shed 5 bases and J shed 3 bases, with 14 bases lying between them. Germline V lookup: CDR1 SNHLY, CDR2 FYNNEI. The CDR3 sequence is 15 residues long. This chain links TRBV2 with TRBJ2-1; D unclear. The sequenced material came from naive CD4+ T cells from blood. This receptor was obtained from a woman aged 18-35 years in good health. Here the CDR3 DNA reads TGTGCCAGCAGTCAAGGTTTGGCGGTCTACAATGAGCAGTTCTTC. This translates into CASSQGLAVYNEQFF.